The 13 T cell receptor beta chains listed next were all sequenced from one sample in a study of cytomegalovirus exposure and HLA in healthy donors. PCR was performed using 60 Vbeta and 13 Jbeta primers. Method: immunoSEQ multiplex PCR; TCRdb's copy keeps in-frame clones and lacks some. The sample includes under 200,000 clones, almost 85% of them seen just once. The sequencing sample was made of PBMCs. Receptors originate from a woman aged 50 to 65 in good health and CMV-seronegative.

This rearrangement joins TRBV27 to TRBJ2-7; D might be TRBD2 (5 bases). CDR3 length equals 15 residues. With 2 bases removed from V and 0 bases from J, the gap between germline ends came to 11 bases. The V gene's germline CDR1 is MNHEY and CDR2 SMNVEV (reference sequence). The CDR3 sequence: CASSLRAEASYEQYF. Here the CDR3 DNA reads TGTGCCAGCAGTTTAAGAGCGGAGGCCTCCTACGAGCAGTACTTC.

V and J are TRBV7-9 and TRBJ1-1; 7 positions match TRBD1. V was pared by 5 bases and J by 6 bases, with 3 bases of the junction left unmatched. The length of the CDR3 is 12 residues. The germline gives CDR1 SEHNR, CDR2 FQNEAQ (reference sequence). The CDR3 DNA reads TGTGCCAGCAGCCCAGGGGGATCTGAAGCTTTCTTT. This encodes CASSPGGSEAFF.

In its sample, this clone was seen once. The J gene is TRBJ2-7, the V gene TRBV4-3, with 7 nucleotides matching TRBD1. The ends lost 1 base at V and 2 bases at J; junction bases unmatched: 5. CDR3 length equals 15 residues. In germline, CDR1 is LGHNA, CDR2 YSLEER. Here the CDR3 DNA reads TGCGCCAGCAGCCAAGTTTCGGGACAGACCTACGAGCAGTACTTC. It translates to CASSQVSGQTYEQYF.

This clone was counted between two and nine times. The rearrangement uses TRBV28 and TRBJ1-5; 11 nucleotides agree with TRBD1. With V trimmed by 3 bases and J by 9 bases, 10 bases remained unmatched. In germline, CDR1 is MDHEN, CDR2 SYDVKM. CDR3 length: 16 residues. The CDR3 sequence: CASSFYTGQGVLPQHF. The CDR3 DNA reads as TGTGCCAGCAGTTTTTATACGGGACAGGGGGTTTTGCCCCAGCATTTT. Supplemented by reference TRBV28 and TRBJ1-5, the full variable domain reads DVKVTQSSRYLVKRTGEKVFLECVQDMDHENMFWYRQDPGLGLRLIYFSYDVKMKEKGDIPEGYSVSREKKERFSLILESASTNQTSMYLCASSFYTGQGVLPQHFGDGTRLSIL.

The chain recombines TRBV7-2 with TRBJ2-2, with 7 bases aligning to TRBD1. Germline V gene sequence: CDR1 SGHTA, CDR2 FQGNSA. The CDR3 length is 16 residues. Losses at the gene ends were 7 bases for V and 12 bases for J; bases not matched to a gene: 20. The CDR3 DNA is TGTGCCAGCAACACCCGGTCTGGACAGGAGGTCAGGAAGCTGTTTTTT. As protein: CASNTRSGQEVRKLFF.

This chain connects TRBV25-1 to TRBJ1-1; 10 bases line up with TRBD1. Unmatched junction bases numbered 13, after V lost 6 bases and J lost 0 bases. Germline CDR1 MGHDK, CDR2 SYGVNS. The CDR3 spans 18 residues. CDR3 coding DNA: TGTGCCAGCAGAGCACCGGGACAGGGGTACCCCATGAACACTGAAGCTTTCTTT. Translated: CASRAPGQGYPMNTEAFF.

The rearrangement links TRBV5-6 to TRBJ2-3, with TRBD1 matching 8 bases. V shed 1 base and J 2 bases; nucleotides not matched to a gene: 6. From germline, CDR1 is SGHDT and CDR2 YYEEEE. The CDR3 runs to 16 residues. The CDR3 coding sequence is TGTGCCAGCAGCTTGAACAGGGGGGCCCCCACAGATACGCAGTATTTT. This codes for CASSLNRGAPTDTQYF.

In regard to this clone: Compared with germline, one end of the junction differs, possibly owing to a read error. CDR3 nucleotide sequence: TGCGCCAGCAGCGGGGACAGATTTTCCTTCGAGCAGTACTTC. This translates into CASSGDRFSFEQYF. The chain uses TRBV5-1 and TRBJ2-5, with 7 bases lining up with TRBD1. The J call is in doubt because the DNA end fits TRBJ2-7 better. CDR1 SGHRS and CDR2 YFSETQ come from the germline V gene. The CDR3 has 14 amino acids.

This chain uses TRBV5-4 with TRBJ2-5; D call uncertain. The end of the DNA aligns better with TRBJ2-7, so the J call may be wrong. There are 16 residues in the CDR3. CDR1 is SGHNT and CDR2 is YYREEE in the germline V gene (reference sequence). The CDR3 DNA reads TGTGCCAGCAGCTTCGGGTGGCGACCGCTGACCTACGAGCAGTACTTC. It is translated as CASSFGWRPLTYEQYF.

The CDR3 loop is CASSFLISSYEQYF. In DNA form, the CDR3 reads TGTGCCAGCAGCTTTCTTATTAGCTCCTACGAGCAGTACTTC. The J gene is TRBJ2-7, the V gene TRBV7-8, with no clear D. This CDR3 is built from 14 residues. The V gene's germline CDR1 is SGHVS and CDR2 FQNEAQ. V shed 3 bases and J shed 0 bases, with 9 bases lying between them.

J is TRBJ2-3 and V is TRBV7-2; the match to TRBD2 covers 13 bases. Germline values: CDR1 SGHTA, CDR2 FQGNSA. This CDR3 has 16 amino acids. V shed 5 bases, J shed 6 bases, and the junction held 8 bases outside the gene matches. The CDR3 sequence: CASSPGTSGGADTQYF. CDR3 nucleotide sequence: TGTGCCAGCAGCCCCGGCACTAGCGGGGGGGCTGATACGCAGTATTTT.

This clone was counted once. The chain joins TRBV27 to TRBJ1-2; 9 nucleotides line up with TRBD1. V lost 5 bases, J lost 7 bases, and 11 bases stayed unmatched. The CDR3 consists of 15 residues. CDR1 MNHEY and CDR2 SMNVEV come from the germline V gene (reference sequence). CDR3: CASSPLIGTGIGYTF. CDR3 nucleotide sequence: TGTGCCAGCAGTCCCCTGATCGGGACAGGGATTGGCTACACCTTC.

This chain joins TRBV13 and TRBJ2-2; D uncertain. There are 12 residues in the CDR3. Germline V gene data show CDR1 as PRHDT and CDR2 as FYEKMQ (reference sequence). The V gene lost 3 bases and the J gene lost 6 bases, with 5 bases spanning the gap. The CDR3 region is CASSFYSGELFF. CDR3 DNA sequence: TGTGCCAGCAGCTTTTACTCCGGGGAGCTGTTTTTT.